This TCR beta chain was captured by sequencing in a study of OX40 agonist ivuxolimab in advanced cancers. Sequencing was performed with immunoSEQ multiplex PCR; in TCRdb, only in-frame clones are kept and a portion is missing. The data hold tens of thousands of clones, with more than 80% observed a single time. CDR3 size: 15 residues. Germline V CDR1 and CDR2: SGHVS, FQNEAQ. Trimming took off 1 base at V and 5 bases at J, with 14 bases between the two ends. The rearrangement joins TRBV7-8 to TRBJ1-1, with D uncertain. Sequencing was performed on CD4+ or CD8+ T cells sorted from blood, taken in a trial of the OX40 agonist ivuxolimab. The sequence derives from an adult with an advanced solid tumor such as melanoma, head and neck, liver or kidney cancer. The CDR3 nucleotides are TGTGCCAGCAGCTTAGGAGTGTCGGGAGGAACTGAAGCTTTCTTT. Amino acids: CASSLGVSGGTEAFF.